This T cell receptor (beta chain) is from a study of siplizumab effects on memory and regulatory T cells. The study's findings and limits: A minor share of alloreactive clones matched unstimulated subsets. Siplizumab cultures yielded proliferating Tregs whose suppressive function was not confirmed. An assignable phenotype, naive or memory, was missing from roughly 84-95% of proliferating CD4+ or CD8+ clones. The alloresponse seemed to draw substantially on naive T cells, which appeared more diverse than memory cells.

To note about this clone: Its antigen remains unknown.

Germline V gives CDR1 SGHVS, CDR2 FQNEAQ. V was clipped by 5 bases and J by 2 bases; unmatched bases: 12. This CDR3 region has 18 residues. The method was immunoSEQ multiplex PCR; TCRdb's version includes in-frame clones alone and lacks a portion of them. The sample contains about 100,000 clones, 85% to 95% of which appear only once. This rearrangement joins TRBV7-8 to TRBJ2-3; 11 bases agree with TRBD2. The receptor was isolated from a human donor in good health. The source material was non-Treg CD4+ T cells sorted from blood. The CDR3 nucleotides are TGTGCCAGCAGCGGCAGACTAGCGGGGTCGATAGACACAGATACGCAGTATTTT. Amino acids: CASSGRLAGSIDTDTQYF. Supplemented by reference TRBV7-8 and TRBJ2-3, the full variable domain reads GAGVSQSPRYKVAKRGQDVALRCDPISGHVSLFWYQQALGQGPEFLTYFQNEAQLDKSGLPSDRFFAERPEGSVSTLKIQRTQQEDSAVYLCASSGRLAGSIDTDTQYFGPGTRLTVL.